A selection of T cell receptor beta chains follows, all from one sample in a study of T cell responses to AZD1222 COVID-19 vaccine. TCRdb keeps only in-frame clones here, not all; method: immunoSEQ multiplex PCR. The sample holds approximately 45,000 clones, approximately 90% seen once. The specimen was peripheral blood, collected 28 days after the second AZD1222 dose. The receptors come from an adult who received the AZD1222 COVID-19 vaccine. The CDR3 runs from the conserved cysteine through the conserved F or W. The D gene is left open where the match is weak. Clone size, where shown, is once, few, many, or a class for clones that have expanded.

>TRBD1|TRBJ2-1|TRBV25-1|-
CASSQLTQGGIYNEQFF
TGTGCCAGCAGCCAATTAACACAGGGGGGAATTTACAATGAGCAGTTCTTC
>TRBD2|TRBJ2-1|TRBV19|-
CASGTLAGWNEQFF
TGTGCCAGTGGTACACTAGCGGGGTGGAATGAGCAGTTCTTC
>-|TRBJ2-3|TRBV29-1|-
CSVDEYGGEADTQYF
TGCAGCGTTGATGAGTATGGAGGGGAGGCAGATACGCAGTATTTT
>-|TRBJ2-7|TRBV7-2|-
CASSPPPATYEQYF
TGTGCCAGCAGTCCCCCACCCGCCACCTACGAGCAGTACTTC
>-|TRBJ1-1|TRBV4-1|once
CASSQGIGPFEAFF
TGCGCCAGCAGCCAGGGGATTGGGCCTTTTGAAGCTTTCTTT
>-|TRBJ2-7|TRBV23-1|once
CASSRLKWVASTYEQYF
TGCGCCAGCAGTCGGTTGAAATGGGTAGCGAGCACCTACGAGCAGTACTTC
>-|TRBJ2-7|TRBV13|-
CASSLQGSHSYEQYF
TGTGCCAGCAGCCTCCAGGGGTCTCACTCCTACGAGCAGTACTTC
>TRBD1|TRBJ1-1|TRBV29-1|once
CSVERTGWSTEAFF
TGCAGCGTTGAACGGACAGGGTGGAGCACTGAAGCTTTCTTT
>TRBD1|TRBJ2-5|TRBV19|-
CASRNGWTGLETQYF
TGTGCCAGTAGAAATGGATGGACAGGGCTGGAGACCCAGTACTTC
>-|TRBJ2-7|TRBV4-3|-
CANRSSSYEQYF
TGCGCCAACCGTTCCAGCTCCTACGAGCAGTACTTC
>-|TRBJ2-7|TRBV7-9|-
CASSKAGGSVYEQYF
TGTGCCAGCAGCAAAGCTGGGGGAAGCGTCTACGAGCAGTACTTC
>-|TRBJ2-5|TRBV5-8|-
CASSIRETQYF
TGTGCCAGCAGCATCCGGGAGACCCAGTACTTC
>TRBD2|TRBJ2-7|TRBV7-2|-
CASSLWGLASGSGSYEQYF
TGTGCCAGCAGCTTATGGGGCTTGGCTAGCGGGAGTGGGTCCTACGAGCAGTACTTC
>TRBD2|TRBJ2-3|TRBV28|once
CASSPQGLAGDDTQYF
TGTGCCAGCAGTCCTCAGGGACTAGCGGGAGATGATACGCAGTATTTT
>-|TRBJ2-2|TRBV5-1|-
CASSRVSNTGELFF
TGCGCCAGCAGCCGTGTTTCGAACACCGGGGAGCTGTTTTTT
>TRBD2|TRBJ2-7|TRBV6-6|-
CASSYSSGRADEQYF
TGTGCCAGCAGTTATTCTAGCGGGAGGGCCGACGAGCAGTACTTC
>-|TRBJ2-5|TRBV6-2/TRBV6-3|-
CASSSIQYQETQYF
TGTGCCAGCAGTTCGATACAGTACCAAGAGACCCAGTACTTC
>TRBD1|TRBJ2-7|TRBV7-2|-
CASSLQGAPEQYF
TGTGCCAGCAGCTTGCAGGGGGCGCCCGAGCAGTACTTC
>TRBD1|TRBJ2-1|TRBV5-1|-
CASSWGQGSYNEQFF
TGCGCCAGCAGCTGGGGACAGGGCTCCTACAATGAGCAGTTCTTC
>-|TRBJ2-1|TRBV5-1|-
CASSLNNQGEQFF
TGCGCCAGCAGCTTGAATAACCAGGGAGAGCAGTTCTTC
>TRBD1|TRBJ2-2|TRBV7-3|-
CASSTPGTGVWNTGELFF
TGTGCCAGCAGCACCCCGGGGACAGGGGTTTGGAACACCGGGGAGCTGTTTTTT
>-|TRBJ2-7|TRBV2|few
CASSDGQTYEQYF
TGTGCCAGCAGTGATGGTCAAACCTACGAGCAGTACTTC
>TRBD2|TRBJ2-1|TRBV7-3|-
CASSLGGTSGRRQQFF
TGTGCCAGCAGCTTAGGGGGGACTAGCGGGAGGCGCCAGCAGTTCTTC
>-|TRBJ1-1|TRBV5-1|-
CASSLFSGPEAFF
TGCGCCAGCAGCTTGTTTTCGGGACCTGAAGCTTTCTTT
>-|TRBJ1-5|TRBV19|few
CASSRGGSSNQPQHF
TGTGCCAGTAGTAGAGGAGGGTCTAGCAATCAGCCCCAGCATTTT
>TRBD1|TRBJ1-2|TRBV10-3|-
CAISKDRAYGYTF
TGTGCCATCAGTAAGGACAGGGCCTATGGCTACACCTTC
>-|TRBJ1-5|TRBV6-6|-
CASSYSAQPQHF
TGTGCCAGCAGTTACAGTGCCCAGCCCCAGCATTTT
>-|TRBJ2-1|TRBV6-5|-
CASSLRGGSYNEQFF
TGTGCCAGCAGCCTAAGGGGGGGGTCCTACAATGAGCAGTTCTTC
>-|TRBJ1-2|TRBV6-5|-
CASSYSEGWNGYTF
TGTGCCAGCAGTTACTCGGAAGGGTGGAATGGCTACACCTTC
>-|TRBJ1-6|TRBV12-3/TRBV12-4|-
CASSLQGWGVHF
TGTGCCAGCAGTCTCCAGGGATGGGGAGTCCACTTT
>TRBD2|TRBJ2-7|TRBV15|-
CATSRDRASGRPYEQYF
TGTGCCACCAGCAGAGATCGGGCTAGCGGGAGACCCTACGAGCAGTACTTC
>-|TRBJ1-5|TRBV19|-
CASGLNSPQHF
TGTGCCAGTGGGCTGAATTCGCCCCAGCATTTT
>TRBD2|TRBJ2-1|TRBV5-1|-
CASSLALAGVDEQFF
TGCGCCAGCAGCTTGGCGCTAGCGGGAGTTGATGAGCAGTTCTTC
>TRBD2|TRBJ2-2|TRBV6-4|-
CASSSGSTGELFF
TGTGCCAGCAGTAGCGGGAGCACCGGGGAGCTGTTTTTT
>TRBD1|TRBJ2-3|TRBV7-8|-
CASSFTGGLALGTQYF
TGTGCCAGCAGCTTTACAGGGGGCTTGGCTTTGGGTACGCAGTATTTT
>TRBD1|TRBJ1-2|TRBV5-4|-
CASRAGGGFGYTF
TGTGCCAGCAGGGCGGGAGGGGGCTTTGGCTACACCTTC
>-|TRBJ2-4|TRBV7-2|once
CASSARQIDIQYF
TGTGCCAGCAGCGCCCGACAAATTGACATTCAGTACTTC
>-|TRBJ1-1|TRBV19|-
CASSYYLEAFF
TGTGCCAGTAGCTATTACCTTGAAGCTTTCTTT
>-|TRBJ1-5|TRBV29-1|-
CSVGRAQPQHF
TGCAGCGTTGGCAGGGCTCAGCCCCAGCATTTT
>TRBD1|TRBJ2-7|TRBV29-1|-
CSVRQGNYEQYF
TGCAGCGTCAGACAGGGAAACTACGAGCAGTACTTC
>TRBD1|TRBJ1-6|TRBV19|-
CASTFTGARNSPLHF
TGTGCCAGTACCTTTACAGGGGCCCGCAATTCACCCCTCCACTTT
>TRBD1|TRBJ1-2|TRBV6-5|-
CASSRTPGQLSGYTF
TGTGCCAGCAGCCGAACCCCGGGACAGCTTTCTGGCTACACCTTC
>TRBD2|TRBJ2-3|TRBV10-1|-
CASSESGLPDTQYF
TGCGCCAGCAGTGAGTCGGGACTACCAGATACGCAGTATTTT
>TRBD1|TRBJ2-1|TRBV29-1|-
CSVGGGTRDEQFF
TGCAGCGTTGGAGGGGGCACCAGGGATGAGCAGTTCTTC
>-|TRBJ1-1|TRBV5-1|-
CASSLQGLEAFF
TGCGCCAGCAGCTTGCAGGGGCTCGAAGCTTTCTTT
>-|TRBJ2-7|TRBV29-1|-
CSVGTAYEQYF
TGCAGCGTTGGGACTGCATACGAGCAGTACTTC
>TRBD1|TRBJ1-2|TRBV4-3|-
CASSQRDRGGGNTF
TGCGCCAGCAGCCAACGCGACAGGGGAGGAGGCAACACCTTC
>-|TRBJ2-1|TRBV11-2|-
CASSLGSGGYNEQFF
TGTGCCAGCAGCTTAGGATCGGGTGGATACAATGAGCAGTTCTTC
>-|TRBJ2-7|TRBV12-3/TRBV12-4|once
CASTIGSSYEQYF
TGTGCCAGCACTATCGGGTCCTCCTACGAGCAGTACTTC
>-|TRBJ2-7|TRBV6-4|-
CASQTEQYF
TGTGCCAGCCAAACCGAGCAGTACTTC
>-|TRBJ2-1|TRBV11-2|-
CASNTLGGEQFF
TGTGCCAGCAATACCCTCGGGGGCGAGCAGTTCTTC
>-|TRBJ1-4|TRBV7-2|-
CASSFPQGGKLFF
TGTGCCAGCAGCTTCCCACAGGGAGGAAAACTGTTTTTT
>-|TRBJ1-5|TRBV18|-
CASSTGPMGNQPQHF
TGTGCCAGCTCCACAGGTCCTATGGGCAATCAGCCCCAGCATTTT
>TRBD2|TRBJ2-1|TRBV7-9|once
CASSDWTSGLRNEQFF
TGTGCCAGCAGCGACTGGACTAGCGGACTTCGGAATGAGCAGTTCTTC
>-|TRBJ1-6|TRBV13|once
CASSRTQGTSPLHF
TGTGCCAGCAGCCGCACACAGGGAACCTCACCCCTCCACTTT